These 8 T cell receptor beta chains were all obtained from the same sample, sequenced in a study of cytomegalovirus exposure and HLA in healthy donors. Method: immunoSEQ multiplex PCR; TCRdb's copy keeps in-frame clones and lacks some. The sample consists of 100,000 to 120,000 clones, around 89% of them appearing once. Sequencing was carried out using PBMCs. The source of these receptors is a woman in her twenties or thirties in good health and CMV-seropositive.

The rearrangement joins TRBV9 to TRBJ2-7; 8 bases map to TRBD1. Per the germline V gene, CDR1 is SGDLS and CDR2 is YYNGEE. CDR3 length: 16 residues. Trimming cost V 4 bases and J 0 bases; bases outside gene matches: 9. CDR3 DNA: TGTGCCAGCAGCCTCGGGACAGGACCCTTCTCCTACGAGCAGTACTTC. Protein product: CASSLGTGPFSYEQYF.

V usage is TRBV28 and J usage is TRBJ2-7; D might be TRBD1 (5 bases). CDR3 length: 14 residues. Trimming stripped 1 base from V and 2 bases from J, with 9 bases between. Germline V gene lookup returns CDR1 MDHEN and CDR2 SYDVKM. This chain's CDR3 is CASSLYRPPYEQYF. The CDR3 nucleotides read TGTGCCAGCAGTTTATACAGGCCGCCCTACGAGCAGTACTTC.

The chain joins TRBV11-3 to TRBJ1-2; the D gene is possibly TRBD1 (5 bases). Trimming removed 4 bases at V and 8 bases at J, with 14 bases between. Germline V gene data show CDR1 as SGHNT and CDR2 as YENEEA. This CDR3 spans 13 amino acids. CDR3: CASSSPGGNGYTF. The CDR3 region has the DNA TGTGCCAGCAGCTCACCCGGGGGAAACGGCTACACCTTC.

The chain recombines TRBV9 with TRBJ2-2, with 7 bases identical to TRBD2. Trimming removed 0 bases from V and 4 bases from J; junction bases left unmatched: 3. This CDR3 has 15 residues. CDR1 is SGDLS and CDR2 is YYNGEE in the germline V gene. This CDR3 is CASSVGIAGTGELFF. DNA for the CDR3: TGTGCCAGCAGCGTAGGGATAGCGGGCACCGGGGAGCTGTTTTTT.

The CDR3 nucleotides read TGTGCCAGCAGCCGACAATCAACGAACACCGGGGAGCTGTTTTTT. Translated: CASSRQSTNTGELFF. The chain joins TRBV7-2 to TRBJ2-2, with D unresolved. This CDR3 region has 15 residues. V lost 5 bases, J lost 0 bases, and 10 bases lay in between. In germline, CDR1 is SGHTA, CDR2 FQGNSA.

The genes are TRBV6-6 and TRBJ1-1, with TRBD1 as a possible D gene (6 bases). Germline V gene sequence: CDR1 MNHNY, CDR2 SVGAGI (reference sequence). V gave up 6 bases and J gave up 3 bases, with 14 bases separating them. The CDR3 contains 14 residues. The CDR3 DNA sequence: TGTGCCAGCAGCCTACAGGGTTCGGACACTGAAGCTTTCTTT. Its translation is CASSLQGSDTEAFF.

V is TRBV5-1 and J is TRBJ2-1; 8 nucleotides line up with TRBD1. The length of the CDR3 is 14 residues. The junction had 6 bases not matched to a gene; V was cut back by 5 bases and J by 5 bases. Germline CDR1 and CDR2: SGHRS and YFSETQ. The CDR3 DNA follows: TGCGCCAGCAGACCGGACAGGGCCCACAATGAGCAGTTCTTC. Protein product: CASRPDRAHNEQFF.

V is TRBV7-3 and J is TRBJ2-3; TRBD2 aligns across 8 bases. J was trimmed by 0 bases and V by 5 bases; bases with no gene match: 4. CDR1 and CDR2 (germline): SGHTA, FQGTGA. The CDR3 sequence is 15 residues long. CDR3 nucleotides: TGTGCCAGCAGCCTTAGCGGGACTAGCACAGATACGCAGTATTTT. Its protein is CASSLSGTSTDTQYF. Using reference TRBV7-3 and TRBJ2-3 for the parts outside the CDR3, the full variable domain is GAGVSQTPSNKVTEKGKYVELRCDPISGHTALYWYRQSLGQGPEFLIYFQGTGAADDSGLPNDRFFAVRPEGSVSTLKIQRTERGDSAVYLCASSLSGTSTDTQYFGPGTRLTVL.